This T cell receptor (beta chain) was retrieved from a study of blood T cell repertoires in COVID-19. The V and J ends lost 5 bases and 0 bases respectively, with 7 bases between them. This CDR3 is built from 13 residues. CDR1 MDHEN and CDR2 SYDVKM come from the germline V gene. TCRdb's table, derived via immunoSEQ multiplex PCR, lists solely in-frame clones and lacks some. The repertoire has 200,000 to 250,000 clones, about 84% of them found once; the top ten carry roughly 7.6%. Seattle participants joined during active infection and were tracked over time. The rearrangement uses TRBV28 and TRBJ1-1; D not certain. Sequenced: peripheral blood. The origin of this receptor is a woman of 80 years or more with COVID-19, enrolled during active disease. CDR3 sequence reads: CASSPPVNTEAFF. The CDR3, as DNA: TGTGCCAGCAGTCCCCCAGTGAACACTGAAGCTTTCTTT.